The 27 T cell receptor beta chains below come from one sample, sequenced in a study of CD8 T cells in ankylosing spondylitis. TCRdb analysed the 5' RACE reads with MiXCR anew, one entry per CDR3 protein. The sample holds about 150,000 distinct CDR3 sequences, approximately 32% seen once. The source material was synovial fluid, either unsorted or a sorted T cell fraction (not recorded which). Receptor source: a male donor with ankylosing spondylitis.

The chain carries TRBV6-1 and TRBJ1-2, with 12 bases fitting TRBD1. CDR1 is MNHNS, CDR2 SASEGT, per germline. Unmatched junction bases numbered 6, after V lost 6 bases and J lost 4 bases. This CDR3 is 15 amino acids long. CDR3 DNA sequence: TGTGCCAGCAGCACAGGGACAGGGGGCGCCTATGGCTACACCTTC. The encoded protein is CASSTGTGGAYGYTF.

V usage is TRBV5-1 and J usage is TRBJ1-1; D possibly corresponds to TRBD1 (5 bases). The CDR3 has 17 residues. The germline V gene encodes CDR1 SGHRS and CDR2 YFSETQ. Trimming took 3 bases from V and 2 from J, leaving 20 bases between them. Written as DNA, the CDR3 is TGCGCCAGCAGCTATCTACAGGAGAACCCTTTTAACACTGAAGCTTTCTTT. Translated, it gives CASSYLQENPFNTEAFF. Supplemented by reference TRBV5-1 and TRBJ1-1, the full variable domain reads KAGVTQTPRYLIKTRGQQVTLSCSPISGHRSVSWYQQTPGQGLQFLFEYFSETQRNKGNFPGRFSGRQFSNSRSEMNVSTLELGDSALYLCASSYLQENPFNTEAFFGQGTRLTVV.

At least ten counts were recorded for this clonotype. The chain joins TRBV27 to TRBJ2-3; D may be TRBD2 (6 bases). Germline lookup yields CDR1 MNHEY and CDR2 SMNVEV (reference sequence). The CDR3 length is 16 residues. DNA of the CDR3: TGTGCTACAGCGGGTTTTGGGGCAGGGCGGACAGATACGCAGTATTTT. As protein: CATAGFGAGRTDTQYF.

V and J are TRBV4-1 and TRBJ2-3; D unresolved. This CDR3 is built from 16 residues. Deletions cut 1 base from V and 2 bases from J, with 13 bases between. Germline loops: CDR1 MGHRA, CDR2 YSYEKL. Here the CDR3 DNA reads TGCGCCAGCAGCCAAGGTCCCCTCCTGGACACAGATACGCAGTATTTT. This codes for CASSQGPLLDTDTQYF.

In nucleotides, the CDR3 is TGCGCCAGCAGCTTCTGGACTCCGACAGGGGCGCAAACCTACGAGCAGTACTTC. This sequence encodes CASSFWTPTGAQTYEQYF. The chain couples TRBV5-1 to TRBJ2-7; 8 nucleotides agree with TRBD1. The germline gives CDR1 SGHRS, CDR2 YFSETQ. The CDR3 is made up of 18 amino acids. V lost 2 bases, J lost 2 bases, and 15 bases stayed unmatched.

This chain connects TRBV3-1 to TRBJ2-7, with D possibly TRBD1 on 5 matching bases. The V end lost 4 bases, the J end lost 6 bases, and 13 bases lay between the germline ends. The CDR3 is 13 residues long. Germline values: CDR1 LGHDT, CDR2 YNNKEL (reference sequence). In DNA, the CDR3 is TGTGCCAGCAGCCCACAGGCCGCGTTCGAGCAGTACTTC. It specifies CASSPQAAFEQYF.

The CDR3: CSAPPRGSGANVLTF. The CDR3 DNA follows: TGCAGTGCCCCCCCACGTGGCTCTGGGGCCAACGTCCTGACTTTC. This sequence joins TRBV20-1 and TRBJ2-6; D is unresolved. The CDR3 length is 15 residues. Between the trimmed V and J ends, which lost 6 bases and 0 bases, there was a span of 12 bases. The germline V gene has CDR1 DFQATT and CDR2 SNEGSKA (reference sequence).

This clonotype was counted once. The chain couples TRBV28 to TRBJ1-6; D remains ambiguous. V shed 6 bases and J shed 13 bases, with 13 bases lying between them. This CDR3 region has 12 residues. Germline CDR1 is MDHEN and CDR2 is SYDVKM. The CDR3 loop reads CASRSGWGPLHF. The CDR3 nucleotides read TGTGCCAGCAGATCAGGCTGGGGTCCCCTCCACTTT.

This clonotype was picked up a small number of times. CDR3 loop: CASSLVVGAGGSPLHF. The CDR3 DNA reads as TGTGCCAGCAGTTTAGTTGTGGGCGCGGGAGGTTCACCCCTCCACTTT. The chain recombines TRBV28 with TRBJ1-6, with D hard to call. Germline V gene lookup returns CDR1 MDHEN and CDR2 SYDVKM. V shed 2 bases and J shed 9 bases, with 17 bases lying between them. The CDR3 contains 16 residues.

The chain joins TRBV11-2 to TRBJ1-1; unclear D gene. The CDR3 has 13 amino acids. Trimming left V 5 bases short and J 4 bases short, with 11 bases between. Germline loops: CDR1 SGHAT, CDR2 FQNNGV. CDR3 nucleotide sequence: TGTGCCAGCAGCGGCAATCCCCCCACTGAAGCTTTCTTT. Translated, it gives CASSGNPPTEAFF. The full variable domain, its missing parts supplied by reference TRBV11-2 and TRBJ1-1, is EAGVAQSPRYKIIEKRQSVAFWCNPISGHATLYWYQQILGQGPKLLIQFQNNGVVDDSQLPKDRFSAERLKGVDSTLKIQPAKLEDSAVYLCASSGNPPTEAFFGQGTRLTVV.

This clonotype was counted only a few times. This chain joins TRBV12-3 or TRBV12-4 and TRBJ1-5, with D perhaps matching TRBD1 (6 bases). V lost 6 bases, J lost 7 bases, and 25 bases lay in between. The CDR3 is made up of 17 amino acids. The CDR3 nucleotides read TGTGCCAGCAGCCCGAATCAGGGGAACCCGTTGCGGCAGCCCCAGCATTTT. Translation gives CASSPNQGNPLRQPQHF.

This clonotype was seen more than once but under ten times. The chain employs TRBV10-3 and TRBJ1-6; D uncertain. The V end was cut by 5 bases, the J end by 5 bases, with 13 bases between. The CDR3 runs 15 residues. From germline, CDR1 is ENHRY and CDR2 SYGVKD. This chain's CDR3 is CAISHTQKDNSPLHF. In DNA form, the CDR3 reads TGTGCCATCAGTCACACCCAGAAGGATAATTCACCCCTCCACTTT.

The CDR3 DNA follows: TGCGCCAGCAGCTTCCCAGGGGTGAGGGAGACCCAGTACTTC. Translated, it gives CASSFPGVRETQYF. The gene calls are TRBV5-1 and TRBJ2-5, with a weak D call TRBD1 (6 bases). From germline, CDR1 is SGHRS and CDR2 YFSETQ. The ends were cut back, 2 bases at V and 5 bases at J, with 13 bases in the middle. The CDR3 consists of 14 residues.

This clonotype was seen ten or more times. The rearrangement uses TRBV7-8 and TRBJ2-7, with no clear D. Germline-derived CDR1 and CDR2 are SGHVS and FQNEAQ. The V gene lost 5 bases and the J gene lost 1 base, with 12 bases spanning the gap. CDR3 size: 14 residues. The CDR3: CASSLEDVSYEQYF. The CDR3 DNA reads as TGTGCCAGCAGCCTAGAGGACGTTTCCTACGAGCAGTACTTC.

The chain couples TRBV20-1 to TRBJ1-2; 7 bases fit TRBD1. CDR3 length: 13 amino acids. Germline-derived CDR1 and CDR2 are DFQATT and SNEGSKA (reference sequence). V was clipped by 1 base and J by 5 bases; unmatched bases: 4. The CDR3 DNA sequence: TGCAGTGCTAGAGTGGGGACAGATTATGGCTACACCTTC. It specifies CSARVGTDYGYTF.

V usage is TRBV6-1 and J usage is TRBJ1-1, with a possible D match to TRBD1 (6 bases). In germline, CDR1 is MNHNS, CDR2 SASEGT. CDR3 length: 13 residues. V lost 7 bases and J lost 5, with 14 bases in between. Written as DNA, the CDR3 is TGTGCCAGCAAGGGGGGGGCGGGAACTGAAGCTTTCTTT. This codes for CASKGGAGTEAFF.

The V gene is TRBV12-3 or TRBV12-4, the J gene TRBJ1-1; weak D call: TRBD1 (6 bases). The V end was cut by 5 bases, the J end by 8 bases, with 15 bases between. The CDR3 sequence is 13 residues long. The CDR3, as DNA: TGTGCCAGCAGTCCGGACAGAGCCGGGGAAGCTTTCTTT. It translates to CASSPDRAGEAFF.

In its sample, this clonotype was seen a few times. V and J are TRBV5-1 and TRBJ2-3, with D maybe TRBD2 (6 bases). This CDR3 is built from 16 residues. Germline V gene lookup returns CDR1 SGHRS and CDR2 YFSETQ. V lost 0 bases and J lost 6, with 17 bases in between. CDR3 protein: CASSLGLGRIADTQYF. CDR3 DNA: TGCGCCAGCAGCTTGGGGCTCGGGAGAATAGCCGATACGCAGTATTTT.

The V and J genes are TRBV3-1 and TRBJ1-2; D not certain. The CDR3 is 15 residues long. Germline CDR1 LGHDT, CDR2 YNNKEL (reference sequence). Trimming pared 0 bases from V and 4 bases from J, leaving 12 bases between. In DNA, the CDR3 is TGTGCCAGCAGCCAAGATACCGGCCGATTCTATGGCTACACCTTC. Its translation: CASSQDTGRFYGYTF.

The V gene is TRBV6-1, the J gene TRBJ2-4, with a tentative D call TRBD1 (6 bases). The CDR3 loop spans 16 amino acids. Germline assignment: CDR1 MNHNS and CDR2 SASEGT. Trimming left V 5 bases short and J 0 bases short, with 14 bases between. This chain's CDR3 is CASSPRTALAKNIQYF. DNA of the CDR3: TGTGCCAGCAGTCCCCGGACAGCCCTAGCCAAAAACATTCAGTACTTC.

The chain has TRBV18 and TRBJ2-2; D unclear. This CDR3 has 16 amino acids. CDR1 is KGHSH and CDR2 is LQKENI in the germline V gene. V lost 1 base, J lost 0 bases, and 9 bases lay in between. CDR3 sequence reads: CASSPRGGTNTGELFF. The CDR3 coding sequence is TGTGCCAGCTCACCACGTGGCGGAACGAACACCGGGGAGCTGTTTTTT.

There are a few counts of this clonotype. The chain combines TRBV9 with TRBJ1-3; TRBD1 matches at 9 bases. The CDR3 length is 15 residues. Germline trimming cut 4 bases from V and 1 base from J; bases unmatched to any gene: 3. CDR1 is SGDLS, CDR2 YYNGEE, per germline. CDR3 sequence: CASSPGTGSGNTIYF. In nucleotides, the CDR3 is TGTGCCAGCAGCCCCGGGACAGGGTCTGGAAACACCATATATTTT.

Concerning this clonotype: The junction does not match germline at one end; this may be a read error. The chain carries TRBV11-2 and TRBJ2-1; D remains ambiguous. The germline CDR1 and CDR2 sequences are SGHAT and FQNNGV. The CDR3 sequence is 15 residues long. CDR3 region: CASSAVLSPYHEQFF. CDR3 nucleotides: TGTGCCAGCAGCGCCGTCCTTTCACCCTACCATGAGCAGTTCTTC.

In this sample, this clonotype turned up a few times. The chain combines TRBV7-8 with TRBJ1-2; D might be TRBD1 (5 bases). Per the germline V gene, CDR1 is SGHVS and CDR2 is FQNEAQ. The germline V and J ends were trimmed by 5 bases and 0 bases, with 10 bases remaining between them. The CDR3 has 14 amino acids. CDR3 sequence reads: CASSPGTSNYGYTF. The CDR3 DNA sequence: TGTGCCAGCAGCCCTGGGACTTCTAACTATGGCTACACCTTC.

This clonotype was detected only once. The rearrangement uses TRBV20-1 and TRBJ2-4; tentatively, D is TRBD2 (6 bases). Germline values: CDR1 DFQATT, CDR2 SNEGSKA (reference sequence). V gave up 0 bases and J gave up 0 bases, with 12 bases separating them. The length of the CDR3 is 16 residues. CDR3 nucleotide sequence: TGCAGTGCTAGAGATTCGGGGGTACCAGCCAAAAACATTCAGTACTTC. Protein product: CSARDSGVPAKNIQYF.

This clonotype showed up just a few times. The rearrangement joins TRBV20-1 to TRBJ2-1; either TRBD1 or TRBD2 may fit D (6 bases each). This CDR3 has 13 residues. Germline-derived CDR1 and CDR2 are DFQATT and SNEGSKA (reference sequence). V was trimmed by 6 bases and J by 3 bases, leaving 12 bases between them. The CDR3 coding sequence is TGCAGTGCCCCGGGGGCAGTCTACAATGAGCAGTTCTTC. As protein: CSAPGAVYNEQFF.

This clonotype was recorded many times. This sequence joins TRBV6-2 or TRBV6-3 and TRBJ1-2; no firm D call. Germline CDR1 is MNHEY and CDR2 is SVGEGT. V was clipped by 3 bases and J by 6 bases, with 11 bases between them. This CDR3 is 13 amino acids long. The CDR3 bases are TGTGCCAGCAGTTATGGGGAAGGCGATGGCTACACCTTC. As protein: CASSYGEGDGYTF.